This T cell receptor beta chain was sequenced for a study of shared clonotypes between healthy human individuals. The CDR3 has 16 amino acids. Germline lookup yields CDR1 SGHAT and CDR2 FQNNGV. V was shortened by 1 base and J by 8 bases, with 18 bases between the two germline ends. Only in-frame clones appear in the TCRdb table, and some are missing; sequencing was by immunoSEQ multiplex PCR. The repertoire holds roughly 1,100,000 clones, with more than 65% as singletons. The rearrangement links TRBV11-2 to TRBJ2-1; D may be TRBD2 (6 bases). The specimen sequenced was memory CD4+ T cells sorted from blood. The subset is: CD45RA-negative fraction. The receptor comes from a man between 18 and 29 years old in good health. The CDR3 protein is CASSLVGRGPTHEQFF. DNA of the CDR3: TGTGCCAGCAGCTTAGTCGGGCGGGGTCCTACTCATGAGCAGTTCTTC. The complete variable domain, with remaining parts taken from reference TRBV11-2 and TRBJ2-1, reads EAGVAQSPRYKIIEKRQSVAFWCNPISGHATLYWYQQILGQGPKLLIQFQNNGVVDDSQLPKDRFSAERLKGVDSTLKIQPAKLEDSAVYLCASSLVGRGPTHEQFFGPGTRLTVL.